This entry lists 18 T cell receptor beta chains sequenced from one sample in a study of early T cells in non-severe SARS-CoV-2 infection. TCRdb redid the calling of the 5' RACE reads with MiXCR, one entry per CDR3 protein. The sample contains tens of thousands of distinct CDR3 sequences, around 14% of which appear only once. Specimen: whole blood. The receptor set was obtained from an adult who was a healthcare worker with PCR-confirmed SARS-CoV-2 infection or an uninfected control (not recorded which).

This clonotype was counted ten times or more. The chain joins TRBV5-4 to TRBJ2-1, with 7 bases lining up with TRBD1. Unmatched junction bases numbered 10, after V lost 4 bases and J lost 9 bases. Germline lookup yields CDR1 SGHNT and CDR2 YYREEE (reference sequence). CDR3 length: 14 amino acids. The CDR3, as DNA: TGTGCCAGCAGCACTTCCACAGGGGCCGGTGAGCAGTTCTTC. Encoded protein: CASSTSTGAGEQFF.

This clonotype showed up just a few times. The genes are TRBV28 and TRBJ2-7; TRBD1 matches at 8 bases. Germline CDR1 MDHEN, CDR2 SYDVKM. Trimming took 6 bases from V and 2 from J; bases not matched to a gene: 6. The CDR3 has 14 amino acids. CDR3 in amino acids: CASRTRTGTYEQYF. The CDR3 region has the DNA TGTGCCAGCAGAACTAGGACAGGGACCTACGAGCAGTACTTC.

The chain links TRBV5-3 to TRBJ1-1; D is unresolved. TRBV5-3 is an ORF for which the function is uncertain. Trimming left V 1 base short and J 11 bases short, with 12 bases between. CDR3 size: 12 residues. The CDR3 protein is CARSLRLRCAFF. The CDR3 region has the DNA TGTGCCAGAAGCTTGCGGCTACGTTGCGCTTTCTTT.

In this sample, this clonotype turned up a few times. V gene TRBV20-1 combines with J gene TRBJ2-3, with 7 bases that match TRBD2. V was pared by 1 base and J by 6 bases, with 4 bases of the junction left unmatched. There are 13 residues in the CDR3. Germline V gene sequence: CDR1 DFQATT, CDR2 SNEGSKA (reference sequence). For the CDR3, the DNA is TGCAGTGCTAGAGTATCGGGAGGTGATACGCAGTATTTT. It codes for CSARVSGGDTQYF.

The rearrangement joins TRBV6-6 to TRBJ2-7; D remains unclear. The CDR3 runs to 11 residues. The germline V gene has CDR1 MNHNY and CDR2 SVGAGI (reference sequence). Trimming stripped 7 bases from V and 3 bases from J, with 7 bases between. As DNA, the CDR3 is TGTGCCAGCATGGTGGGCTACGAGCAGTACTTC. It specifies CASMVGYEQYF.

There are many counts of this clonotype. The rearrangement joins TRBV5-1 to TRBJ2-3; 11 nucleotides agree with TRBD2. This CDR3 has 14 amino acids. Germline-derived CDR1 and CDR2 are SGHRS and YFSETQ. V shed 4 bases, J shed 6 bases, and the junction held 4 bases outside the gene matches. The CDR3 region is CASSRGLAEDTQYF. The CDR3 nucleotides are TGCGCCAGCAGCAGGGGACTAGCGGAGGATACGCAGTATTTT.

This clonotype came up a few times. V and J are TRBV28 and TRBJ2-7; maybe TRBD1 (5 bases). The germline V gene encodes CDR1 MDHEN and CDR2 SYDVKM. CDR3 length equals 12 residues. V dropped 8 bases and J dropped 3 bases, with 11 bases sitting between them. The CDR3 region is CASGQGDYEQYF. The CDR3 DNA reads as TGTGCCAGCGGGCAGGGTGACTACGAGCAGTACTTC.

The V call is TRBV10-2, the J call TRBJ2-5; no reliable D call. Trimming removed 5 bases from V and 4 bases from J, with 11 bases in between. Per germline, CDR1 WSHSY and CDR2 SAAADI. The CDR3 runs to 13 residues. In DNA form, the CDR3 reads TGCGCCAGCAGTAATCTTTGGGGAGAGACCCAGTACTTC. Protein product: CASSNLWGETQYF.

The chain uses TRBV12-3 or TRBV12-4 and TRBJ1-1; D call uncertain. The V end was cut by 3 bases, the J end by 1 base, with 9 bases between. The CDR3 is 14 amino acids. The CDR3 sequence: CASSFEAPNTEAFF. The DNA of the CDR3 is TGTGCCAGCAGTTTCGAGGCTCCGAACACTGAAGCTTTCTTT.

A few counts support this clonotype. V is TRBV3-1 and J is TRBJ1-1; maybe TRBD1 (6 bases). Deletions cut 1 base from V and 0 bases from J, with 9 bases between. The CDR3 consists of 15 residues. From germline, CDR1 is LGHDT and CDR2 YNNKEL (reference sequence). CDR3 protein: CASSQARDMNTEAFF. Written as DNA, the CDR3 is TGTGCCAGCAGCCAAGCGAGGGACATGAACACTGAAGCTTTCTTT.

In the case of this clonotype: Germline is not matched at one junction end, which may reflect a read error. The chain employs TRBV20-1 and TRBJ1-1; a weak D match, TRBD1 (6 bases). The CDR3 has 14 amino acids. Germline CDR1 and CDR2: DFQATT and SNEGSKA (reference sequence). In DNA, the CDR3 is TGCAGTGTCCAAACCAGGGGCAGGGGCACTGAAGCCTTCTTT. This translates into CSVQTRGRGTEAFF.

This clonotype has just a few counts. This chain uses TRBV28 with TRBJ2-7; 7 bases are a match to TRBD1. From germline, CDR1 is MDHEN and CDR2 SYDVKM. V shed 3 bases, J shed 2 bases, and the junction held 4 bases outside the gene matches. The CDR3 sequence is 14 residues long. CDR3 nucleotides: TGTGCCAGCAGTTTTGAGACAGGGACCTACGAGCAGTACTTC. As protein: CASSFETGTYEQYF. Full variable domain (outside the CDR3, taken from reference TRBV28 and TRBJ2-7): DVKVTQSSRYLVKRTGEKVFLECVQDMDHENMFWYRQDPGLGLRLIYFSYDVKMKEKGDIPEGYSVSREKKERFSLILESASTNQTSMYLCASSFETGTYEQYFGPGTRLTVT.

This clonotype was detected a few times. CDR3 protein: CASSRKWKLQQFF. The DNA of the CDR3 is TGCGCCAGCAGCCGAAAATGGAAACTTCAGCAGTTCTTC. V usage is TRBV4-1 and J usage is TRBJ2-1; D call uncertain. The CDR3 is 13 amino acids. Germline V gene lookup returns CDR1 MGHRA and CDR2 YSYEKL. The germline V and J ends were trimmed by 4 bases and 11 bases, with 15 bases remaining between them.

This rearrangement joins TRBV12-3 or TRBV12-4 to TRBJ2-3; 7 bases align to TRBD2. This CDR3 is built from 15 residues. Germline trimming cut 6 bases from V and 4 bases from J; bases unmatched to any gene: 10. DNA for the CDR3: TGTGCCAGCAGCTCTACCGGGACTAACGCAGATACGCAGTATTTT. Encoded protein: CASSSTGTNADTQYF.

This clonotype showed up many times. The rearrangement links TRBV29-1 to TRBJ2-3; 9 nucleotides line up with TRBD2. V shed 7 bases, J shed 4 bases, and the junction held 12 bases outside the gene matches. This CDR3 region has 15 residues. The germline V gene encodes CDR1 SQVTM and CDR2 ANQGSEA. The CDR3 DNA is TGCAGCGGGAAAGGGACTAGCATTTTAGCAGATACGCAGTATTTT. Translated: CSGKGTSILADTQYF.

This clonotype was counted many times. The chain joins TRBV20-1 to TRBJ2-7; no reliable D call. The V and J ends lost 5 bases and 2 bases respectively, with 10 bases between them. This CDR3 contains 12 residues. CDR1 is DFQATT, CDR2 SNEGSKA, per germline (reference sequence). The CDR3 protein is CSALHFPYEQYF. The CDR3 region has the DNA TGCAGTGCTCTTCATTTCCCCTACGAGCAGTACTTC.

This sequence joins TRBV7-8 and TRBJ2-5; possible D gene TRBD1, 6 bases. Germline assignment: CDR1 SGHVS and CDR2 FQNEAQ. This CDR3 region has 18 residues. The V end was cut by 2 bases, the J end by 2 bases, with 21 bases between. For the CDR3, the DNA is TGTGCCAGCAGCTTAACTTTGGGAACAGGGATTTGGCAAGAGACCCAGTACTTC. Protein product: CASSLTLGTGIWQETQYF. Drawing the rest from reference TRBV7-8 and TRBJ2-5, the complete variable domain is GAGVSQSPRYKVAKRGQDVALRCDPISGHVSLFWYQQALGQGPEFLTYFQNEAQLDKSGLPSDRFFAERPEGSVSTLKIQRTQQEDSAVYLCASSLTLGTGIWQETQYFGPGTRLLVL.

The V and J genes are TRBV7-2 and TRBJ2-7, with D perhaps matching TRBD1 (6 bases). The ends were cut back, 5 bases at V and 6 bases at J, with 14 bases in the middle. This CDR3 spans 13 amino acids. Germline V gives CDR1 SGHTA, CDR2 FQGNSA. The CDR3 coding sequence is TGTGCCAGCAGCGAGGCGACAGGCTCCGAGCAGTACTTC. Translated: CASSEATGSEQYF.